This TCR beta chain came from a study of cytomegalovirus exposure and HLA in healthy donors. Study conclusions and caveats: The presence/absence work took it that sequencing depth was about the same across donors.

Regarding this clone: Its antigen remains unknown.

60 Vbeta and 13 Jbeta primers were used in PCR. Measured with immunoSEQ multiplex PCR; TCRdb has only the in-frame clones, and not every one. The sample has approximately 84,000 clones; 65% to 75% are singletons. This receptor was identified in a man aged 35 to 55 in good health and CMV-seropositive. Sequencing was carried out using PBMCs.

The CDR3 protein is CASSQILQETQYF. The CDR3 DNA follows: TGCGCCAGCAGCCAGATACTTCAAGAGACCCAGTACTTC. The rearrangement joins TRBV4-3 to TRBJ2-5, with D uncertain. The V gene's germline CDR1 is LGHNA and CDR2 YSLEER. This CDR3 has 13 amino acids. The ends were cut back, 3 bases at V and 2 bases at J, with 7 bases in the middle.